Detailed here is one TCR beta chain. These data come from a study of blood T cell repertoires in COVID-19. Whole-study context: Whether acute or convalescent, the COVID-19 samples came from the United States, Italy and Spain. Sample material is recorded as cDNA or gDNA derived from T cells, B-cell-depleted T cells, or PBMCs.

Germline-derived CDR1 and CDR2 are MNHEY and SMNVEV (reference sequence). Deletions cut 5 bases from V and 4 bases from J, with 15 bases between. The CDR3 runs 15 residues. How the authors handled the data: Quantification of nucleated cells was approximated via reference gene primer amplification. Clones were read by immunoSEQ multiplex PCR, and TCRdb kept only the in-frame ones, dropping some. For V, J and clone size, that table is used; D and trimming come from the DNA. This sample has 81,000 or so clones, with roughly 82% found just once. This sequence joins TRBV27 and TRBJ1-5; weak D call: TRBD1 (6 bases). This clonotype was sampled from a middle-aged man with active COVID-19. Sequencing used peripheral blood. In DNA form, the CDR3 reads TGTGCCAGCAGTACCAGGGACACCTCGAATCAGCCCCAGCATTTT. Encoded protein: CASSTRDTSNQPQHF.